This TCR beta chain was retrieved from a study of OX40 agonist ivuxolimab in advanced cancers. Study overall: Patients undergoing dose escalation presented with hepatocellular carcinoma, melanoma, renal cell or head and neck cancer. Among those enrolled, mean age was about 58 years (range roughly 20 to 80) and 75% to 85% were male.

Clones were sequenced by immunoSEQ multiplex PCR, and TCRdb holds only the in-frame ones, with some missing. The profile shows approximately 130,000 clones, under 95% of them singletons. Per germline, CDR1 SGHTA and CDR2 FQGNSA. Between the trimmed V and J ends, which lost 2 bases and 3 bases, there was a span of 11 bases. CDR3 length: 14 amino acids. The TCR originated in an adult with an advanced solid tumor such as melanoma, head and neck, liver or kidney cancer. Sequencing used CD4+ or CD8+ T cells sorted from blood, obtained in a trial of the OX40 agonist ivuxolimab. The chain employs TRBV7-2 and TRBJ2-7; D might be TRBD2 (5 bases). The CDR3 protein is CASSLTGGLYEQYF. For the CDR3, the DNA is TGTGCCAGCAGCTTAACCGGTGGACTCTACGAGCAGTACTTC.